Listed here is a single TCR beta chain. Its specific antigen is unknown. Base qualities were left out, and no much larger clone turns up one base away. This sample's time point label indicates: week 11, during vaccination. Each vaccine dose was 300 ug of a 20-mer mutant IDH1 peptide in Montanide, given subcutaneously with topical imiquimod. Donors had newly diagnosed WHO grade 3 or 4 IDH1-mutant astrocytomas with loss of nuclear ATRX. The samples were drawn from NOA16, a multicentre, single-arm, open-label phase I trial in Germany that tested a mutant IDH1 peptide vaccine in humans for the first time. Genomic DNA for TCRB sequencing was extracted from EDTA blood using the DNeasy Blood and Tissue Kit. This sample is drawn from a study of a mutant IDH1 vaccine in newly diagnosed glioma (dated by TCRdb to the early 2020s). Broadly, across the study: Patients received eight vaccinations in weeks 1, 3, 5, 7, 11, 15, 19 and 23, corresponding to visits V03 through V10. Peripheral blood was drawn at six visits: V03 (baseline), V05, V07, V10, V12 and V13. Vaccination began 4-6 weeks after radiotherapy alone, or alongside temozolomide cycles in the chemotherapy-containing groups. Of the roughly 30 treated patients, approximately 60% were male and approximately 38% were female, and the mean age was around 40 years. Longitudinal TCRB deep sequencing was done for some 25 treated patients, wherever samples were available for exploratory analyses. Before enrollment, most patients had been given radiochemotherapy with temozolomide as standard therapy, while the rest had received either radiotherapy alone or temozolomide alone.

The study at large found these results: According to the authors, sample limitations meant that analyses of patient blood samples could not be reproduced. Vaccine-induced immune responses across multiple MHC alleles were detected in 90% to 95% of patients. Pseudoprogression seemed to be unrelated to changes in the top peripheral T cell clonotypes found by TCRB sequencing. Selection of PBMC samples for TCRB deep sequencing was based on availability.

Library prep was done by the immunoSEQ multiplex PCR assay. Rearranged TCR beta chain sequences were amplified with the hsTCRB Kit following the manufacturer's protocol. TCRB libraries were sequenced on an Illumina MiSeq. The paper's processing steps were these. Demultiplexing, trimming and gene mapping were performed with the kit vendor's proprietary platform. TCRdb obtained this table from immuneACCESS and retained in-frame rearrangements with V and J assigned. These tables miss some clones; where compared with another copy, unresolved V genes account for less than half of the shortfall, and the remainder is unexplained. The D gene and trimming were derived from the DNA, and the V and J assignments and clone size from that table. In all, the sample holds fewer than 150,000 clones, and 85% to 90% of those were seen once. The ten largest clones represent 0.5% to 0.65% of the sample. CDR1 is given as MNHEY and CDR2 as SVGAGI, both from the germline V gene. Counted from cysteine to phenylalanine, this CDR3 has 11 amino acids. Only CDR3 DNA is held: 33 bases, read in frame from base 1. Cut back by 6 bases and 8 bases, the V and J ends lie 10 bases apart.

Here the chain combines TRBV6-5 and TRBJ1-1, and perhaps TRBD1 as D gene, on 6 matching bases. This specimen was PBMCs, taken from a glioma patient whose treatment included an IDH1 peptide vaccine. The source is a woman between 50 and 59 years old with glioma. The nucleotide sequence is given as TGTGCCAGCAGGGACGGACAGGAAGCTTTCTTT. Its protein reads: CASRDGQEAFF.